This T cell receptor (beta chain) was captured by sequencing in a study of T cells in Graves' hyperthyroidism and ophthalmopathy. Overall study results and limits: Ophthalmopathy was predicted by the model a median of approximately 6.6 months ahead of onset.

The CDR3 sequence is 17 residues long. Germline CDR1 and CDR2: MNHEY and SMNVEV (reference sequence). Trimming took off 6 bases at V and 0 bases at J, with 20 bases between the two ends. Graves' hyperthyroidism was deemed stable absent ophthalmopathy progression within 18 months. Clinical symptoms, serum thyroxine, TRAb, thyroid ultrasound and orbital computed tomography informed diagnoses. PBMCs were derived from roughly 9.6 ml fresh peripheral blood. This clonotype occurred many times. Antigen unknown. Amplified regions were TCR beta CDR3 sequences from RNA transcripts. Carried out on the TCR CDR3, a first-round RT-PCR used the HTBI primer set. In TCRdb, the multiplex PCR reads were re-called with MiXCR into one record per CDR3 protein. The sample holds roughly 420,000 distinct CDR3 sequences, approximately 13% seen once.

The material sequenced was blood. The rearrangement uses TRBV27 and TRBJ1-1; possibly TRBD1 for D (5 bases). This receptor was obtained from a woman between 18 and 29 years old with Graves' hyperthyroidism. The CDR3 region is CASSPLRGALMNTEAFF. CDR3 nucleotides: TGTGCCAGCAGCCCTCTACGCGGGGCTCTCATGAACACTGAAGCTTTCTTT.